These 2 T cell receptor beta chains were all obtained from the same sample, sequenced in a study of blood T cell dynamics during melanoma immunotherapy. The time point denotes: pre-treatment baseline. Data came from immunoSEQ multiplex PCR; TCRdb stores just in-frame clones and leaves some out. The sample carries 15,000 to 20,000 clones, roughly 83% recorded once. Material: blood, obtained from a patient treated with checkpoint blockade. These receptors all come from a human donor with melanoma.

This rearrangement joins TRBV29-1 to TRBJ2-5, with D unclear. Between the trimmed V and J ends, which lost 7 bases and 5 bases, there was a span of 14 bases. Germline-derived CDR1 and CDR2 are SQVTM and ANQGSEA. The CDR3 is made up of 12 amino acids. The CDR3 reads CSASPDQETQYF. CDR3 bases: TGCAGCGCTTCCCCTGATCAGGAGACCCAGTACTTC.

The chain uses TRBV9 and TRBJ1-6; unclear D gene. This CDR3 is built from 15 residues. V shed 1 base and J shed 11 bases, with 16 bases lying between them. In germline, CDR1 is SGDLS, CDR2 YYNGEE. The CDR3 is CASSVSGQRGTPLHF. The CDR3 coding sequence is TGTGCCAGCAGCGTATCCGGGCAGCGCGGGACACCCCTCCACTTT.